This TCR beta chain was identified during a study of OX40 agonist ivuxolimab in advanced cancers. Across the study: As their treatment, patients were administered ivuxolimab, an agonistic anti-OX40 (CD134) antibody. Prior checkpoint blockade (anti-PD-1, anti-PD-L1 or anti-CTLA-4) was permitted; over 30% had it. General observations from the study: The authors also found low normalized T-cell clonal expansion in some nonresponders. There was clonal expansion of CD4+ and CD8+ blood T cells by week 6 at 0.1 to 3.0 mg/kg.

Remarks on this clone: Antigen unknown. Its ends do not fully match the called genes, so a read error is possible.

Germline CDR1 is SGHRS and CDR2 is YFSETQ. The CDR3 runs to 11 residues. Sequencing used immunoSEQ multiplex PCR; TCRdb keeps in-frame clones, though not all of them. The sample lists fewer than 75,000 clones; about nine tenths were seen once. The TCR sequence derives from an adult with an advanced solid tumor such as melanoma, head and neck, liver or kidney cancer. The chain uses TRBV5-1 and TRBJ1-2; possibly TRBD1 for D (6 bases). This specimen was CD4+ or CD8+ T cells sorted from blood, taken in a trial of the OX40 agonist ivuxolimab. The CDR3, as DNA: TGTGCCAGCATCCCAGGGGCAGGCTACACCTTC. Amino acids: CASIPGAGYTF.